The 26 T cell receptor beta chains listed next were all sequenced from one sample in a study of blood T cell repertoires in COVID-19. Profiling relied on immunoSEQ multiplex PCR, and the TCRdb table lists in-frame clones only, not all of them. This table has a few hundred thousand clones, 89% appearing once. Sequencing input: peripheral blood. The source is a man aged 35 to 55 with acute or convalescent COVID-19.

This clone was observed a few times. V usage is TRBV9 and J usage is TRBJ2-5, with 12 bases matching TRBD2. The CDR3 length is 16 residues. CDR1 SGDLS and CDR2 YYNGEE come from the germline V gene. V shed 2 bases and J 5 bases; nucleotides not matched to a gene: 7. This chain's CDR3 is CASSVTSGRRGETQYF. The CDR3 bases are TGTGCCAGCAGCGTTACTAGCGGGAGGCGGGGGGAGACCCAGTACTTC.

This chain links TRBV19 with TRBJ1-5; 11 positions agree with TRBD1. The germline CDR1 and CDR2 sequences are LNHDA and SQIVND (reference sequence). After removal of 3 bases from V and 7 bases from J, the junction contained 11 bases not matched to a gene. The CDR3 runs to 17 residues. The CDR3 reads CASSILRDRGFGQPQHF. In DNA, the CDR3 is TGTGCCAGTAGTATCCTGAGGGACAGGGGGTTTGGGCAGCCCCAGCATTTT.

The chain carries TRBV6-6 and TRBJ2-6; no firm D call. V lost 11 bases, J lost 0 bases, and 8 bases lay in between. The CDR3 is made up of 13 amino acids. CDR1 and CDR2 from the germline V gene are MNHNY and SVGAGI (reference sequence). The CDR3 region has the DNA TGTGCCCTCCAGGACTCTGGGGCCAACGTCCTGACTTTC. Translating gives CALQDSGANVLTF.

The genes are TRBV28 and TRBJ2-7, with 8 bases aligning to TRBD1. This CDR3 contains 13 residues. The germline CDR1 and CDR2 sequences are MDHEN and SYDVKM. The V gene end was trimmed by 8 bases and the J gene end by 4 bases; junction bases not matched to a gene: 7. The CDR3 is CASGLGQDYEQYF. The CDR3 bases are TGTGCCAGCGGCCTGGGACAGGATTACGAGCAGTACTTC. The whole variable domain, remainder taken from reference TRBV28 and TRBJ2-7, is DVKVTQSSRYLVKRTGEKVFLECVQDMDHENMFWYRQDPGLGLRLIYFSYDVKMKEKGDIPEGYSVSREKKERFSLILESASTNQTSMYLCASGLGQDYEQYFGPGTRLTVT.

The V and J genes are TRBV2 and TRBJ2-7; TRBD1 matches 7 bases. V shed 8 bases and J 3 bases; nucleotides not matched to a gene: 10. Germline V lookup: CDR1 SNHLY, CDR2 FYNNEI. There are 14 residues in the CDR3. The CDR3 DNA reads TGTGCCAGCGCCTCAGGGGGTCCGATCTACGAGCAGTACTTC. Translating gives CASASGGPIYEQYF.

The chain's CDR3 is CASSVQGHWSDTEAFF. The CDR3 DNA is TGTGCCAGCAGCGTACAGGGTCATTGGAGCGACACTGAAGCTTTCTTT. V and J are TRBV9 and TRBJ1-1, with D perhaps TRBD1 (5 bases). The CDR3 covers 16 residues. Germline values: CDR1 SGDLS, CDR2 YYNGEE. Trimming removed 1 base at V and 3 bases at J, with 16 bases between.

The chain recombines TRBV6-2 or TRBV6-3 with TRBJ1-1; TRBD1 matches at 9 bases. The CDR3 spans 16 residues. V trimming: 6 bases; J trimming: 1 base; junction bases outside the gene matches: 9. CDR1 and CDR2 from the germline V gene are MNHEY and SVGEGT. The CDR3 region has the DNA TGTGCCAGCAGCCTCGACCTACAGGGGGCGAACACTGAAGCTTTCTTT. This encodes CASSLDLQGANTEAFF.

The genes are TRBV5-8 and TRBJ2-5; 9 bases are shared with TRBD2. Trimming cost V 0 bases and J 0 bases; bases outside gene matches: 6. The V gene's germline CDR1 is SGHTS and CDR2 YDEGEE. The CDR3 is 17 amino acids. CDR3 loop: CASSLVKSGGYQETQYF. In DNA, the CDR3 is TGTGCCAGCAGCTTGGTGAAAAGCGGGGGGTACCAAGAGACCCAGTACTTC.

J is TRBJ1-6 and V is TRBV27; D might be TRBD1 (5 bases). V dropped 4 bases and J dropped 7 bases, with 11 bases sitting between them. Germline CDR1 is MNHEY and CDR2 is SMNVEV (reference sequence). The CDR3 runs 14 residues. The CDR3 protein is CASSYGGENSPLHF. For the CDR3, the DNA is TGTGCCAGCAGTTATGGGGGGGAAAATTCACCCCTCCACTTT.

The CDR3, as DNA: TGTGCCAGCAGCTGGATGGACAGGGTGGGCTACACCTTC. Encoded protein: CASSWMDRVGYTF. This rearrangement joins TRBV5-6 to TRBJ1-2; TRBD1 aligns across 8 bases. There are 13 residues in the CDR3. The germline V gene has CDR1 SGHDT and CDR2 YYEEEE. Trimming removed 3 bases from V and 8 bases from J; junction bases left unmatched: 6. The full variable domain, in which reference TRBV5-6 and TRBJ1-2 provide the parts outside the CDR3, is DAGVTQSPTHLIKTRGQQVTLRCSPKSGHDTVSWYQQALGQGPQFIFQYYEEEERQRGNFPDRFSGHQFPNYSSELNVNALLLGDSALYLCASSWMDRVGYTFGSGTRLTVV.

This chain joins TRBV7-3 and TRBJ2-3; 8 bases align to TRBD2. The CDR3 runs 16 residues. Germline loops: CDR1 SGHTA, CDR2 FQGTGA. V shed 2 bases and J 2 bases; nucleotides not matched to a gene: 6. The chain's CDR3 is CASSLEAGGTTDTQYF. CDR3 bases: TGTGCCAGCAGCTTAGAGGCGGGGGGCACCACAGATACGCAGTATTTT.

This sequence joins TRBV5-1 and TRBJ1-4; 9 nucleotides align to TRBD1. This CDR3 is built from 14 residues. CDR1 is SGHRS, CDR2 YFSETQ, per germline. Trimming at V came to 5 bases and at J to 8 bases, leaving 7 bases not matched to a gene. CDR3 sequence (DNA): TGCGCCAGCAGTTCCGGGACAGGGTTGGAAAAACTGTTTTTT. The encoded protein is CASSSGTGLEKLFF.

This clone came up a few times. J is TRBJ1-5 and V is TRBV7-2; TRBD1 aligns across 7 bases. The length of the CDR3 is 16 residues. Looked up from germline, CDR1 is SGHTA and CDR2 is FQGNSA. The V segment lost 1 base and the J segment 3 bases; nucleotides outside the gene matches: 6. The DNA of the CDR3 is TGTGCCAGCAGCTTAGACGGCAGGGGGAACAATCAGCCCCAGCATTTT. Translated, it gives CASSLDGRGNNQPQHF.

The chain has TRBV4-1 and TRBJ2-7; 10 nucleotides agree with TRBD1. After removal of 4 bases from V and 5 bases from J, the junction contained 8 bases not matched to a gene. The CDR3 is 15 amino acids. The germline gives CDR1 MGHRA, CDR2 YSYEKL. CDR3 residues: CASSPRQGALDEQYF. CDR3 nucleotides: TGCGCCAGCAGCCCCCGACAGGGGGCATTAGACGAGCAGTACTTC.

The gene calls are TRBV18 and TRBJ1-4; 8 nucleotides agree with TRBD1. This CDR3 has 16 residues. V gave up 3 bases and J gave up 5 bases; unmatched junction bases: 8. Germline V CDR1 and CDR2: KGHSH, LQKENI. CDR3: CASSPEGDRQNEKLFF. CDR3 bases: TGTGCCAGCTCACCGGAGGGGGACAGGCAAAATGAAAAACTGTTTTTT.

The V and J genes are TRBV2 and TRBJ2-2; 7 bases fit TRBD1. The V and J ends lost 7 bases and 8 bases, in that order; junction bases with no gene match: 16. Germline values: CDR1 SNHLY, CDR2 FYNNEI. The CDR3 has 16 residues. The chain's CDR3 is CASKTDRVGQGGELFF. Here the CDR3 DNA reads TGTGCCAGCAAGACCGACAGGGTCGGGCAAGGTGGGGAGCTGTTTTTT.

This clone appeared a single time. This sequence joins TRBV7-2 and TRBJ1-3; D is undetermined. The CDR3 consists of 15 residues. Germline CDR1 reads SGHTA; CDR2 reads FQGNSA. With 4 bases removed from V and 0 bases from J, the gap between germline ends came to 10 bases. CDR3 loop: CASSSDFSSGNTIYF. The CDR3 DNA reads TGTGCCAGCAGCTCCGACTTTTCCTCTGGAAACACCATATATTTT.

This chain uses TRBV5-4 with TRBJ2-7; possibly TRBD2 for D (6 bases). CDR3 length equals 14 residues. V was shortened by 2 bases and J by 6 bases, with 15 bases between the two germline ends. Germline V CDR1 and CDR2: SGHNT, YYREEE (reference sequence). As DNA, the CDR3 is TGTGCCAGCAGCTTAGGGACGGGAGTCGGCGAGCAGTACTTC. Protein sequence: CASSLGTGVGEQYF. The full variable domain, in which reference TRBV5-4 and TRBJ2-7 provide the parts outside the CDR3, is ETGVTQSPTHLIKTRGQQVTLRCSSQSGHNTVSWYQQALGQGPQFIFQYYREEENGRGNFPPRFSGLQFPNYSSELNVNALELDDSALYLCASSLGTGVGEQYFGPGTRLTVT.

This chain joins TRBV12-3 or TRBV12-4 and TRBJ1-2; TRBD1 is a possible D gene (6 bases). V was pared by 5 bases and J by 5 bases, with 12 bases between. The CDR3 loop spans 13 amino acids. The DNA for the CDR3 is TGTGCCAGCAGTCCGCGGACAGTTTATGGCTACACCTTC. Translation: CASSPRTVYGYTF.

This chain joins TRBV12-3 or TRBV12-4 and TRBJ1-1, with a weak D call TRBD1 (6 bases). This CDR3 region has 12 residues. Trimming took 5 bases from V and 6 from J, leaving 10 bases between them. The CDR3 sequence: CASSQGSPEAFF. In DNA form, the CDR3 reads TGTGCCAGCAGTCAGGGGTCCCCTGAAGCTTTCTTT.

This chain joins TRBV6-6 and TRBJ1-1; a possible D gene is TRBD1 (5 bases). Germline V gives CDR1 MNHNY, CDR2 SVGAGI (reference sequence). The CDR3 runs 14 residues. The V gene lost 4 bases and the J gene lost 1 base, with 10 bases spanning the gap. The CDR3 loop is CASSSGHTNTEAFF. The CDR3 coding sequence is TGTGCCAGCAGTTCCGGACATACGAACACTGAAGCTTTCTTT.

The V gene is TRBV5-1, the J gene TRBJ2-3, with D perhaps matching TRBD1 (6 bases). This CDR3 region has 17 residues. Trimming pared 3 bases from V and 5 bases from J, leaving 22 bases between. CDR1 is SGHRS, CDR2 YFSETQ, per germline. CDR3 coding DNA: TGCGCCAGCAGCTATGGAGTTCAGGGGCATGGAGGAGATACGCAGTATTTT. The encoded protein is CASSYGVQGHGGDTQYF.

CDR3 sequence: CASSPREQWEETQYF. The CDR3 DNA sequence: TGTGCCAGCAGCCCGAGGGAACAGTGGGAAGAGACCCAGTACTTC. This chain connects TRBV28 to TRBJ2-5; D perhaps matches TRBD2 (5 bases). V shed 6 bases and J shed 3 bases, with 17 bases lying between them. Germline values: CDR1 MDHEN, CDR2 SYDVKM. This CDR3 spans 15 amino acids.

The rearrangement uses TRBV27 and TRBJ2-5; D call uncertain. Germline assignment: CDR1 MNHEY and CDR2 SMNVEV (reference sequence). The CDR3 extends over 11 amino acids. V gave up 6 bases and J gave up 7 bases, with 9 bases separating them. Here the CDR3 DNA reads TGTGCCAGCAGAACAACGGGGACCCAGTACTTC. It translates to CASRTTGTQYF.

This clone has a handful of counts. J is TRBJ2-1 and V is TRBV3-1 (or the pseudogene TRBV3-2); perhaps TRBD2 as D (5 bases). Germline assignment: CDR1 LGHDT and CDR2 YNNKEL (reference sequence). With 1 base removed from V and 5 bases from J, the gap between germline ends came to 12 bases. CDR3 length: 15 residues. The CDR3 loop is CASSQGLSENNEQFF. The CDR3 DNA follows: TGTGCCAGCAGCCAAGGACTATCCGAGAACAATGAGCAGTTCTTC.

The rearrangement joins TRBV7-2 to TRBJ1-1, with 7 positions matching TRBD1. CDR3 length: 14 residues. V was clipped by 6 bases and J by 6 bases; unmatched bases: 10. Germline loops: CDR1 SGHTA, CDR2 FQGNSA. The chain's CDR3 is CASRFTGVSAEAFF. Written as DNA, the CDR3 is TGTGCCAGCAGGTTTACAGGGGTGTCGGCTGAAGCTTTCTTT.